The entry below gives a single T cell receptor beta chain sequence along with its context. These data belong to a study of blood T cell repertoires in COVID-19. Original processing methods: Nucleated cell number was recorded as an estimate derived from reference gene primer amplification. Profiling relied on immunoSEQ multiplex PCR, and the TCRdb table lists in-frame clones only, not all of them. Clone size and the V and J calls come from that table; the DNA yielded D and trimming. Of about 84,000 clones in the sample, around four fifths are singletons; the top ten hold roughly 40%. V was shortened by 4 bases and J by 7 bases, with 11 bases between the two germline ends. Germline-derived CDR1 and CDR2 are SGHTS and YDEGEE. The CDR3 loop spans 12 amino acids.

The specimen was peripheral blood. J is TRBJ2-5 and V is TRBV5-8; perhaps TRBD2 as D (6 bases). The sequence was collected from a man aged 80 or over with active or convalescent COVID-19. This CDR3 reads CASSGGWRTQYF. Here the CDR3 DNA reads TGTGCCAGCAGCGGGGGGTGGCGGACCCAGTACTTC. The full variable domain, completed using reference TRBV5-8 and TRBJ2-5, is EAGVTQSPTHLIKTRGQQATLRCSPISGHTSVYWYQQALGLGLQFLLWYDEGEERNRGNFPPRFSGRQFPNYSSELNVNALELEDSALYLCASSGGWRTQYFGPGTRLLVL.